The rows below give T cell receptor beta chains drawn from one sample of a study of blood T cells in healthy people across ages. TCRdb re-derived calls from the 5' RACE reads in MiXCR, one entry per CDR3 protein. The sample lists about 1.1 million distinct CDR3 sequences; under 40% were seen once. Input material: blood. These TCRs come from a man aged 18 to 30 in good health. Both conserved end residues are part of each CDR3. The order of the fields is D gene, J gene, clone size, V gene, CDR3 length, CDR3 DNA, CDR3 protein. A D gene is named only where the DNA matches it firmly. A row's size may be missing; if present it is once, few, many or a size class.

.,TRBJ2-3,.,TRBV10-3,16,TGTGCCATCAGTGACAGGGGACTGGATCTCACAGATACGCAGTATTTT,CAISDRGLDLTDTQYF
.,TRBJ2-1,.,TRBV4-3,14,TGCGCCAGCAGCCCATGGGTCTCCTACAATGAGCAGTTCTTC,CASSPWVSYNEQFF
TRBD1,TRBJ1-2,many,TRBV7-2,14,TGTGCCAGCAGCTTACAGGGGGAGTTGTATGGCTACACCTTC,CASSLQGELYGYTF
.,TRBJ1-2,.,TRBV7-2,14,TGTGCCAGCAGCATCAGGGGCGGGGATAATGGCTACACCTTC,CASSIRGGDNGYTF
.,TRBJ2-2,.,TRBV10-3,14,TGTGCCATCATGACGATGCGGGGCACCGGGGAGCTGTTTTTT,CAIMTMRGTGELFF
.,TRBJ1-2,.,TRBV7-2,15,TGTGCCAGCAGCTTAACCGACAGTCTTAACTATGGCTACACCTTC,CASSLTDSLNYGYTF
.,TRBJ2-4,few,TRBV28,14,TGTGCCAGCAGTTACACCCGGGACACTCACGGGCAGTACTTC,CASSYTRDTHGQYF
.,TRBJ2-7,.,TRBV5-1,13,TGCGCCAGCAGCTTGGAGGGCTTAGTCGAGCAGTACTTC,CASSLEGLVEQYF
.,TRBJ1-1,many,TRBV4-3,15,TGCGCCAGCAGCCAACAAGGGGAGGGGCGCTTTGAAGCTTTCTTT,CASSQQGEGRFEAFF
.,TRBJ2-2,.,TRBV7-2,14,TGTGCCAGCAGCTTAGAATCCGGCACCGGGGAGCTGTTTTTT,CASSLESGTGELFF
TRBD1,TRBJ2-5,once,TRBV5-1,15,TGCGCCAGCAGCTTGGTCGGGACAGGGACCAAGGAGCAGTACTTC,CASSLVGTGTKEQYF
.,TRBJ2-1,.,TRBV7-2,16,TGTGCCAGCAGCTTAGTGTCCGTGGGGGGAAAGAATGAGCAGTTCTTC,CASSLVSVGGKNEQFF
.,TRBJ2-1,few,TRBV25-1,12,TGTGCCAGCAGTGTGGGCAAACGGGAGCAGTTCTTC,CASSVGKREQFF
TRBD1,TRBJ2-5,few,TRBV25-1,14,TGTGCCAGCAGTCATCAGGGGGAAGGAGAGACCCAGTACTTC,CASSHQGEGETQYF
TRBD1,TRBJ1-5,.,TRBV20-1,18,TGCAGTGCTAGAGATCTAGGTAGGGGGCATCGGGGCAATCAGCCCCAGCATTTT,CSARDLGRGHRGNQPQHF
.,TRBJ1-2,few,TRBV6-5,15,TGTGCCAGCAGTTACACAGTCAAAATTAGCGATGGCTACACCTTC,CASSYTVKISDGYTF
.,TRBJ1-2,few,TRBV6-5,13,TGTGCCAGCAGTTACTCAGGGGCAGATGGCTACACCTTC,CASSYSGADGYTF
.,TRBJ2-2,.,TRBV7-2,16,TGTGCCAGCAGCTTAGTGTCCAGGGCGCGGGGCGGGGAGCTGTTTTTT,CASSLVSRARGGELFF
TRBD1,TRBJ1-2,few,TRBV2,15,TGTGCCAGCAGTGACAAGGACAGGGAGGTCTATGGCTACACCTTC,CASSDKDREVYGYTF
.,TRBJ2-3,few,TRBV6-5,14,TGTGCCAGCGGCCGCAGACCTAGCACAGATACGCAGTATTTT,CASGRRPSTDTQYF
.,TRBJ1-2,once,TRBV5-1,16,TGCGCCAGCAGCTTGGCCGGGGCAGGGGTCCCCTATGGCTACACCTTC,CASSLAGAGVPYGYTF
TRBD2,TRBJ2-3,few,TRBV10-3,14,TGTGCCATCAGAGGAGGGACTAGCGACGCTACGCAGTATTTT,CAIRGGTSDATQYF
.,TRBJ1-1,.,TRBV4-3,15,TGCGCCAGCAGCCAAGACAGGGGCGTAGGAGCTGAAGCTTTCTTT,CASSQDRGVGAEAFF
.,TRBJ2-1,many,TRBV13,13,TGTGCCAGCAGCTTATATCGGAACAATGAGCAGTTCTTC,CASSLYRNNEQFF
.,TRBJ1-1,.,TRBV12-3/TRBV12-4,13,TGTGCCAGCACCCGACAGTTGTACACTGAAGCTTTCTTT,CASTRQLYTEAFF
.,TRBJ2-1,.,TRBV6-2/TRBV6-3,17,TGTGCCAACAGTTACCCCTCCGTCGGGGCTTCCTACAATGAGCAGTTCTTC,CANSYPSVGASYNEQFF
.,TRBJ2-5,.,TRBV6-5,15,TGTGCCAGCAATTCAGGACCGTGGAGTCAAGAGACCCAGTACTTC,CASNSGPWSQETQYF
.,TRBJ1-6,.,TRBV5-1,15,TGTGCCAGCAGCTTAGGAGGGACGGTAAATTCACCCCTCCACTTT,CASSLGGTVNSPLHF
.,TRBJ2-5,.,TRBV11-2,18,TGTGCCAGCAGCTTGTCGCATCGGACAGAACCACTCCAAGAGACCCAGTACTTC,CASSLSHRTEPLQETQYF
.,TRBJ2-7,few,TRBV4-3,14,TGCGCCAGCAGCCAAGGAGGGACATGGGACGAGCAGTACTTC,CASSQGGTWDEQYF
TRBD2,TRBJ2-3,.,TRBV20-1,14,TGCAGTGCTGAAAGGACTAGCGGGACAGATACGCAGTATTTT,CSAERTSGTDTQYF
.,TRBJ2-7,.,TRBV6-2/TRBV6-3,13,TGTGCCAGCAGTACGACATCGACCTACGAGCAGTACTTC,CASSTTSTYEQYF
TRBD2,TRBJ2-4,.,TRBV7-9,14,TGTGCCAGCACCCAGGGTGGACTAGTGGTTGAGCAGTACTTC,CASTQGGLVVEQYF
TRBD1,TRBJ1-2,.,TRBV4-3,15,TGCGCCAGCAGCCAAGAGGTATGGGGGACAGGAGGCTACACCTTC,CASSQEVWGTGGYTF
.,TRBJ1-1,.,TRBV7-2,15,TGTGCCAGCAGCTCTTACCCAGGATCGGGCACTGAAGCTTTCTTT,CASSSYPGSGTEAFF
TRBD1,TRBJ1-1,few,TRBV6-6,14,TGTGCCAGCAGTACGACAGGGGTTTTAGCTGAAGCTTTCTTT,CASSTTGVLAEAFF
.,TRBJ1-2,.,TRBV19,12,TGTGCCAGTAGTAGAAGGTTGGGCGGCTACACCTTC,CASSRRLGGYTF
.,TRBJ1-6,.,TRBV4-1,13,TGCGCCAGCAGTCTAGGACAGAATCAACCCCTCCACTTT,CASSLGQNQPLHF
TRBD1,TRBJ1-5,.,TRBV4-1,18,TGCGCCAGCAGCCAAGTGGGGCACCGGACAGGGGTCGAGCAGCCCCAGCATTTT,CASSQVGHRTGVEQPQHF
.,TRBJ2-5,many,TRBV9,15,TGTGCCAGCAGCGTAGGGACAGTGGGCCAAGAGACCCAGTACTTC,CASSVGTVGQETQYF
.,TRBJ2-1,.,TRBV6-6,14,TGTGCCAGCAGTGCCCGGACAGCTCACAATGAGCAGTTCTTC,CASSARTAHNEQFF
TRBD2,TRBJ2-2,.,TRBV7-9,17,TGTGCCAGCAGCTTGCGTCTAGCGGGGGGCCCCACCGGGGAGCTGTTTTTT,CASSLRLAGGPTGELFF
.,TRBJ2-7,.,TRBV2,14,TGTGCCAGCAGTGGGACAGCGACTACCTACGAGCAGTACTTC,CASSGTATTYEQYF
.,TRBJ2-7,.,TRBV4-1,15,TGCGCCAGTAGCCTCCGTTCCCGGGGCTCTGATGAGCAGTACTTC,CASSLRSRGSDEQYF
.,TRBJ2-3,few,TRBV7-9,17,TGTGCCAGCAGGCAGTGGGGGGACTCCAAAGGGGCAGATACGCAGTATTTT,CASRQWGDSKGADTQYF
.,TRBJ1-6,.,TRBV9,16,TGTGCCAGCAGCGTACTGGGCAGTCCTTATAATTCACCCCTCCACTTT,CASSVLGSPYNSPLHF
.,TRBJ1-1,.,TRBV20-1,12,TGCAGTGTTCATCAGGGAAACACTGAAGCTTTCTTT,CSVHQGNTEAFF
.,TRBJ2-3,.,TRBV20-1,13,TGCAGTGCTAGCCAGGGGATGACAGATACGCAGTATTTT,CSASQGMTDTQYF
.,TRBJ1-5,.,TRBV12-3/TRBV12-4,12,TGTGCCAGCAGTTCCCTCTTGACAGTCCAGCATTTT,CASSSLLTVQHF
TRBD1,TRBJ2-1,once,TRBV7-2,14,TGTGCCAGCAGCGCAACCGGGACAGGGGCCGAGCAGTTCTTC,CASSATGTGAEQFF
TRBD2,TRBJ2-3,few,TRBV20-1,16,TGCAGTGTCCCCCGCGAACAGCGGGGGGCTTCCAATACGCAGTATTTT,CSVPREQRGASNTQYF
TRBD2,TRBJ2-2,few,TRBV6-6,13,TGTGCCAGCAGTCGACTAGCCAACGGGGAGCTGTTTTTT,CASSRLANGELFF
.,TRBJ2-1,few,TRBV7-2,13,TGTGCCAGCAGCTTTATGGAAAGGTTTGAGCAGTTCTTC,CASSFMERFEQFF
TRBD1,TRBJ1-6,.,TRBV20-1,14,TGCAGTGCTAGAGTGGGGACAGGAACTTCACCCCTCCACTTT,CSARVGTGTSPLHF
.,TRBJ1-2,few,TRBV20-1,12,TGCAGTGCTGCAAGGGACCGCTATGGCTACACCTTC,CSAARDRYGYTF
.,TRBJ2-2,.,TRBV7-9,15,TGTGCCAGCAGCTCTCCAGGGGACCGCCTCCGGGAGCTGTTTTTT,CASSSPGDRLRELFF